What follows are 2 T cell receptor beta chains derived from one specimen sequenced in a study of T cell responses to AZD1222 COVID-19 vaccine. Using immunoSEQ multiplex PCR, the repertoire was profiled, and TCRdb retains in-frame clones only, with some absent. The sample contains some 120,000 clones, over 75% of which appear only once. Sample: peripheral blood, taken on day 0 of MenACWY control vaccination. The receptors derive from an adult in good health.

The rearrangement joins TRBV2 to TRBJ2-2; TRBD1 agrees at 7 bases. J gave up 3 bases and V 6 bases, and 7 bases lay outside the gene matches. The CDR3 covers 15 residues. Germline loops: CDR1 SNHLY, CDR2 FYNNEI. CDR3 coding DNA: TGTGCCAGCAGGAAACAGGGGAGTTACACCGGGGAGCTGTTTTTT. Translating gives CASRKQGSYTGELFF.

This clone was counted once. V and J are TRBV2 and TRBJ2-3; 7 bases agree with TRBD2. The CDR3 length is 14 residues. The ends lost 9 bases at V and 5 bases at J; junction bases unmatched: 11. CDR1 is SNHLY, CDR2 FYNNEI, per germline. Here the CDR3 reads CASMAGDEGDTQYF. CDR3 coding DNA: TGTGCCAGTATGGCGGGAGACGAGGGAGATACGCAGTATTTT.